This T cell receptor (beta chain) stems from a study of shared clonotypes between healthy human individuals. About this clone itself: Its matching antigen is unknown.

Study conclusions and caveats: It was expected that sequencing depth would affect clonotype sharing among donors.

Naive CD45RA+ and memory CD45RA-negative subsets were split from CD4+ cells. Profiled with immunoSEQ multiplex PCR; TCRdb holds only in-frame clones, not every one. This sample has about 2 million clones, with around 95% found just once. This sequence originates from a man younger than 35 in good health. Sequenced: naive CD4+ T cells sorted from blood. The subset was: CD45RA+ positively selected.

The CDR3 DNA reads TGTGCCAGCAGACCGCTGGACAGGGGGCCCTATGGCTACACCTTC. Translated: CASRPLDRGPYGYTF. The J gene is TRBJ1-2, the V gene TRBV2, with 11 bases fitting TRBD1. Per germline, CDR1 SNHLY and CDR2 FYNNEI. This CDR3 contains 15 residues. With V trimmed by 6 bases and J by 4 bases, 7 bases remained unmatched.